This T cell receptor (beta chain) stems from a study of sequential checkpoint blockade in melanoma. Treatment indicated: randomized to nivolumab then ipilimumab (arm A) or the reverse (arm B). With V trimmed by 3 bases and J by 3 bases, 11 bases remained unmatched. Germline loops: CDR1 SQVTM, CDR2 ANQGSEA. The CDR3 loop spans 17 amino acids. TCRdb's table, derived via immunoSEQ multiplex PCR, lists solely in-frame clones and lacks some. This table has 4,900 or so clones, roughly 40% appearing once. The sequences come from tumor tissue (inferred from file names), collected from a patient given nivolumab and ipilimumab in sequence. This chain links TRBV29-1 with TRBJ1-2; 12 bases fit TRBD1. The sequence came from a human donor with melanoma. The CDR3 here is CSVDLIRGQGAYYGYTF. In DNA form, the CDR3 reads TGCAGCGTTGACCTTATCAGGGGACAGGGGGCGTACTATGGCTACACCTTC.